The 24 T cell receptor beta chains reported below all come from one sample, sequenced in a study of CD8 T cells in ankylosing spondylitis. In TCRdb, the 5' RACE reads were re-called with MiXCR into one record per CDR3 protein. The table records tens of thousands of distinct CDR3 sequences, about 15% of them present only once. The sequencing sample was made of blood. The receptors come from a male donor with ankylosing spondylitis or in good health (not recorded which).

The gene calls are TRBV11-2 and TRBJ1-4; possible D gene TRBD1, 5 bases. The V gene lost 1 base and the J gene lost 8 bases, with 14 bases spanning the gap. Germline V CDR1 and CDR2: SGHAT, FQNNGV. There are 15 residues in the CDR3. CDR3 region: CASSLAQGPREKLFF. Here the CDR3 DNA reads TGTGCCAGCAGCTTAGCCCAGGGACCAAGAGAAAAACTGTTTTTT.

This clonotype was seen a handful of times. The rearrangement links TRBV5-5 to TRBJ2-5; weak D call: TRBD1 (6 bases). V was shortened by 1 base and J by 0 bases, with 7 bases between the two germline ends. The CDR3 has 14 amino acids. Germline CDR1 reads SGHKS; CDR2 reads YYEKEE (reference sequence). Here the CDR3 DNA reads TGTGCCAGCAGCTTGACAGGGTACCAAGAGACCCAGTACTTC. Translation: CASSLTGYQETQYF.

This clonotype has more than one count but fewer than ten. The chain combines TRBV9 with TRBJ2-1; 11 bases agree with TRBD2. Trimming took 4 bases from V and 7 from J; bases not matched to a gene: 10. The CDR3 sequence is 16 residues long. The germline V gene has CDR1 SGDLS and CDR2 YYNGEE. This CDR3 reads CASSPSSGGSVNEQFF. CDR3 sequence (DNA): TGTGCCAGCAGCCCCTCTAGCGGGGGGTCGGTGAATGAGCAGTTCTTC.

The rearrangement uses TRBV28 and TRBJ2-1; D is possibly TRBD1 or TRBD2 (6 bases each). There are 14 residues in the CDR3. The V end lost 6 bases, the J end lost 7 bases, and 16 bases lay between the germline ends. The germline CDR1 and CDR2 sequences are MDHEN and SYDVKM. The CDR3 is CASRGSGAENEQFF. In DNA, the CDR3 is TGTGCCAGCAGGGGATCGGGGGCGGAGAATGAGCAGTTCTTC.

This clonotype turned up a few times. V gene TRBV5-1 combines with J gene TRBJ2-1; 8 nucleotides agree with TRBD2. The length of the CDR3 is 15 residues. CDR1 and CDR2 from the germline V gene are SGHRS and YFSETQ. Germline trimming cut 0 bases from V and 8 bases from J; bases unmatched to any gene: 7. The CDR3 coding sequence is TGCGCCAGCAGCTTGGCGGGGACTAGTTTATATGAGCAGTTCTTC. Its translation: CASSLAGTSLYEQFF.

This clonotype was observed a handful of times. V gene TRBV25-1 combines with J gene TRBJ1-4, with D hard to call. The CDR3 is 14 amino acids. V was shortened by 2 bases and J by 0 bases, with 4 bases between the two germline ends. The germline CDR1 and CDR2 sequences are MGHDK and SYGVNS. CDR3 sequence (DNA): TGTGCCAGCAGTGAAGGTGCAACTAATGAAAAACTGTTTTTT. It yields the protein CASSEGATNEKLFF.

V gene TRBV4-2 combines with J gene TRBJ1-1, with 8 bases identical to TRBD1. J gave up 5 bases and V 4 bases, and 9 bases lay outside the gene matches. This CDR3 spans 15 amino acids. In germline, CDR1 is LGHNA, CDR2 YNFKEQ. CDR3 DNA sequence: TGTGCCAGCAGCCGAAACCAGGGGGCGAGGACTGAAGCTTTCTTT. Encoded protein: CASSRNQGARTEAFF.

The chain joins TRBV7-2 to TRBJ2-2; 8 bases are a match to TRBD1. From germline, CDR1 is SGHTA and CDR2 FQGNSA. The trim removed 3 bases at V and 5 bases at J, leaving 2 bases unmatched. The CDR3 totals 14 residues. For the CDR3, the DNA is TGTGCCAGCAGCTTCAGGGGGCGTACCGGGGAGCTGTTTTTT. Translating it yields CASSFRGRTGELFF. The variable domain in full, with the rest retrieved from reference TRBV7-2 and TRBJ2-2, is GAGVSQSPSNKVTEKGKDVELRCDPISGHTALYWYRQSLGQGLEFLIYFQGNSAPDKSGLPSDRFSAERTGGSVSTLTIQRTQQEDSAVYLCASSFRGRTGELFFGEGSRLTVL.

The rearrangement joins TRBV12-3 or TRBV12-4 to TRBJ2-2; 9 nucleotides line up with TRBD2. The length of the CDR3 is 21 residues. Unmatched junction bases numbered 27, after V lost 7 bases and J lost 6 bases. CDR3 loop: CASKREEPGTSLKLGAGELFF. The DNA of the CDR3 is TGTGCCAGCAAAAGAGAGGAACCTGGGACTAGCTTAAAATTAGGGGCCGGGGAGCTGTTTTTT.

The chain is built from TRBV24-1 and TRBJ2-7; 9 nucleotides line up with TRBD1. The CDR3 is made up of 15 amino acids. The V and J ends lost 3 bases and 7 bases, in that order; junction bases with no gene match: 9. Germline assignment: CDR1 KGHDR and CDR2 SFDVKD. For the CDR3, the DNA is TGTGCCACCAGTGATCCGGGACAGGGAGATACGGAGCAGTACTTC. It specifies CATSDPGQGDTEQYF.

The DNA of the CDR3 is TGTGCCAGCACCGAGGGGGCGAGATTAGAAGCTTTCTTT. Its protein is CASTEGARLEAFF. The chain is built from TRBV28 and TRBJ1-1, with 7 nucleotides matching TRBD1. The junction had 10 bases not matched to a gene; V was cut back by 7 bases and J by 8 bases. Germline V gene sequence: CDR1 MDHEN, CDR2 SYDVKM. CDR3 size: 13 residues.

This sequence joins TRBV11-2 and TRBJ2-7; D perhaps matches TRBD2 (6 bases). With 0 bases removed from V and 0 bases from J, the gap between germline ends came to 12 bases. The CDR3 is made up of 16 amino acids. CDR1 is SGHAT, CDR2 FQNNGV, per germline. CDR3 region: CASSLEGGWSSYEQYF. CDR3 nucleotides: TGTGCCAGCAGCTTAGAAGGAGGGTGGAGCTCCTACGAGCAGTACTTC. Based on the CDR3 plus reference TRBV11-2 and TRBJ2-7, the full variable domain is EAGVAQSPRYKIIEKRQSVAFWCNPISGHATLYWYQQILGQGPKLLIQFQNNGVVDDSQLPKDRFSAERLKGVDSTLKIQPAKLEDSAVYLCASSLEGGWSSYEQYFGPGTRLTVT.

This clonotype was seen a handful of times. This chain links TRBV7-2 with TRBJ1-4; D is unresolved. Trimming took off 5 bases at V and 4 bases at J, with 11 bases between the two ends. Germline CDR1 and CDR2: SGHTA and FQGNSA. This CDR3 spans 14 amino acids. Here the CDR3 reads CASSTREGNEKLFF. The CDR3, as DNA: TGTGCCAGCAGCACTCGTGAGGGTAATGAAAAACTGTTTTTT.

This clonotype has only a few counts. The chain combines TRBV20-1 with TRBJ2-3; TRBD2 agrees at 16 bases. Germline CDR1 is DFQATT and CDR2 is SNEGSKA (reference sequence). CDR3 length: 16 residues. V dropped 5 bases and J dropped 4; count of bases not matched to a gene: 6. The CDR3 here is CSAVPGLAGGADTQYF. The CDR3 nucleotides read TGCAGTGCTGTCCCGGGACTAGCGGGAGGGGCAGATACGCAGTATTTT.

This clonotype was found a few times. The rearrangement uses TRBV10-3 and TRBJ2-2, with TRBD2 as a possible D gene (6 bases). CDR1 and CDR2 from the germline V gene are ENHRY and SYGVKD. With 2 bases removed from V and 5 bases from J, the gap between germline ends came to 12 bases. This CDR3 is built from 15 residues. The CDR3, as DNA: TGTGCCATCAGTGAGGTCCTGGAGGGGACCGGGGAGCTGTTTTTT. Protein sequence: CAISEVLEGTGELFF.

This clonotype was counted at least ten times. The chain has TRBV5-1 and TRBJ2-3; 9 bases agree with TRBD1. V dropped 4 bases and J dropped 6; count of bases not matched to a gene: 6. CDR3 length: 14 residues. The germline V gene has CDR1 SGHRS and CDR2 YFSETQ. DNA of the CDR3: TGCGCCAGCAGCATACTCACAGGGGGCGATACGCAGTATTTT. As protein: CASSILTGGDTQYF.

In its sample, this clonotype was seen a few times. This chain connects TRBV6-5 to TRBJ2-1; D is possibly TRBD1 or TRBD2 (6 bases each). The V gene lost 5 bases and the J gene lost 2 bases, with 16 bases spanning the gap. This CDR3 is built from 16 residues. CDR1 and CDR2 (germline): MNHEY, SVGAGI. The CDR3 DNA is TGTGCCAGCAGTCGAAACAGGGCGGGACCCTACAATGAGCAGTTCTTC. Translating gives CASSRNRAGPYNEQFF.

This clonotype was seen more than once but under ten times. The V gene is TRBV14, the J gene TRBJ2-3; TRBD2 agrees at 7 bases. CDR1 and CDR2 (germline): SGHDN, FVKESK. With 3 bases clipped from V and 6 bases from J, the junction kept 6 bases outside the gene matches. CDR3 size: 14 residues. This CDR3 reads CASSHWTRKDTQYF. As DNA, the CDR3 is TGTGCCAGCAGCCATTGGACTAGAAAGGATACGCAGTATTTT.

This chain connects TRBV2 to TRBJ2-6; no clear D gene. Per the germline V gene, CDR1 is SNHLY and CDR2 is FYNNEI. The V end was cut by 6 bases, the J end by 0 bases, with 3 bases between. This CDR3 has 13 residues. The CDR3 nucleotides are TGTGCCAGCAGCTACTCTGGGGCCAACGTCCTGACTTTC. Protein product: CASSYSGANVLTF. Drawing the rest from reference TRBV2 and TRBJ2-6, the complete variable domain is EPEVTQTPSHQVTQMGQEVILRCVPISNHLYFYWYRQILGQKVEFLVSFYNNEISEKSEIFDDQFSVERPDGSNFTLKIRSTKLEDSAMYFCASSYSGANVLTFGAGSRLTVL.

The chain employs TRBV12-3 or TRBV12-4 and TRBJ1-4; D might be TRBD1 (6 bases). This CDR3 contains 15 residues. Trimming removed 6 bases at V and 4 bases at J, with 15 bases between. This CDR3 is CASSPTGGLNEKLFF. In DNA, the CDR3 is TGTGCCAGCAGCCCTACCGGGGGCCTTAATGAAAAACTGTTTTTT.

J is TRBJ2-5 and V is TRBV10-3, with D uncertain. The CDR3 extends over 12 amino acids. The V end lost 4 bases, the J end lost 2 bases, and 5 bases lay between the germline ends. Germline V gives CDR1 ENHRY, CDR2 SYGVKD. The CDR3: CAISGIQETQYF. In nucleotides, the CDR3 is TGTGCCATCAGTGGGATTCAAGAGACCCAGTACTTC.

The table lists this clonotype with a few counts. This sequence joins TRBV13 and TRBJ1-1; unclear D gene. Germline CDR1 reads PRHDT; CDR2 reads FYEKMQ (reference sequence). V lost 4 bases and J 6 bases, leaving 9 bases between the germline ends. This CDR3 spans 12 amino acids. The CDR3 DNA reads as TGTGCCAGCAGCTCCCGGAGAGCTGAAGCTTTCTTT. Encoded protein: CASSSRRAEAFF.

The chain has TRBV11-3 and TRBJ2-1; D gene ambiguous. This CDR3 spans 13 amino acids. The germline gives CDR1 SGHNT, CDR2 YENEEA. The V end was cut by 3 bases, the J end by 7 bases, with 10 bases between. Here the CDR3 reads CASSLSRKNEQFF. The CDR3 nucleotides read TGTGCCAGCAGCTTGTCTCGTAAGAATGAGCAGTTCTTC.

The V call is TRBV12-3 or TRBV12-4, the J call TRBJ2-7, with D perhaps TRBD1 (6 bases). V lost 5 bases and J lost 6, with 14 bases in between. The CDR3 loop spans 13 amino acids. The CDR3 DNA sequence: TGTGCCAGCAGTCAACAGGGTCGAGGCGAGCAGTACTTC. It is translated as CASSQQGRGEQYF.